Only a few counts were recorded for the clone carrying this T cell receptor (beta chain). The antigen remains undetermined. These data originate in a study of response to subunit inactivated influenza vaccine. Study-level results: T cells newly recruited by each seasonal influenza vaccination are few, the authors suggested.

CDR1 is SGHRS and CDR2 is YFSETQ in the germline V gene. The CDR3 totals 15 residues. V was trimmed by 4 bases and J by 0 bases, leaving 13 bases between them. TCRdb redid the calling of the RT-PCR reads with MiXCR, one entry per CDR3 protein. In the table there are roughly 630,000 distinct CDR3 sequences, around 15% of which are singletons. The V and J genes are TRBV5-1 and TRBJ1-1; D is perhaps TRBD1 (5 bases). Material: PBMCs from blood, obtained 14 to 15 days before vaccination. The receptor was isolated from a man aged 50-60 years who received an inactivated influenza vaccine. The CDR3: CASSQGGVVNTEAFF. The CDR3 DNA follows: TGCGCCAGCAGCCAAGGAGGGGTGGTGAACACTGAAGCTTTCTTT.